This TCR beta chain was sequenced in a study of OX40 agonist ivuxolimab in advanced cancers. For the wider study: Ivuxolimab, which targeted the costimulatory receptor OX40 (CD134), was an agonistic, fully human IgG2 monoclonal antibody. Intravenous ivuxolimab was administered to patients every 2 weeks at six dose levels: 0.01, 0.1, 0.3, 1.5, 3 and 10 mg/kg. Of the approximately 50 patients in dose escalation, around 20 had hepatocellular carcinoma, about 15 had melanoma, 9 had renal cell carcinoma and 9 had head and neck cancer. The dose-escalation cohort was about 83% male with a mean age of roughly 60 years, ranging from roughly 20 to 80. Prior anti-PD-1, anti-PD-L1 or anti-CTLA-4 therapy was permitted, and less than 45% of dose-escalation patients had received checkpoint inhibitors. Partial responses occurred in three dose-escalation patients: two with cutaneous melanoma and one with hepatocellular carcinoma. The point of sequencing TCRbeta in the periphery was to test whether ivuxolimab changed TCR sequence diversity and drove clonal T-cell expansion. The monotherapy dose-escalation portion (N of about 47 patients) of the phase I ivuxolimab trial is reported in the paper. The study at large found these results: After ivuxolimab, expanded clones were on average more numerous among CD8+ T cells than among CD4+ T cells. Low levels of normalized T-cell clonal expansion were also seen in some patients who did not respond. In the 0.1-3.0 mg/kg groups, partial responders had among the lowest normalized peripheral clonal expansion, particularly in CD8+ T cells. Clonal expansion of both CD4+ and CD8+ blood T cells was observed from baseline to week 6 at doses 0.1 to 3.0 mg/kg. The antigen specificity of the peripheral T cells that underwent clonal expansion was not determined.

Genomic DNA was isolated from the sorted cells so that the TCRbeta CDR3 region could be sequenced. TCRbeta CDR3 regions were sequenced using the immunoSEQ Assay. TCRdb mirrors the immuneACCESS table, restricted to in-frame sequences. Some clones are absent from its copies; in checked studies, under half trace to an unresolved V gene, and the reason for the others is unknown. For this sample the table gives under 95,000 clones, of which around nine tenths were detected only once. The ten most abundant clones make up around 0.8% of the sample. Of note for this clone: Its cognate antigen has yet to be identified. Within one base of it there is no much larger clone, and no base qualities were kept.

The trial excluded patients who had a history of autoimmune disease or who were on systemic immunosuppression. In every dose cohort, peripheral blood was drawn for TCR sequencing at baseline, cycle 4 day 1, and cycle 7 day 1. The samples were taken from a phase I, first-in-human, multicenter, open-label dose-escalation trial of ivuxolimab. Adults with locally advanced or metastatic melanoma, renal cell carcinoma, hepatocellular carcinoma or head and neck squamous cell carcinoma were enrolled in the trial. CD4+ and CD8+ T cells were sorted separately from peripheral blood before TCR sequencing. Reading from cysteine to phenylalanine, the CDR3 counts 16 amino acids. Left in the record is the CDR3 DNA by itself, 48 bases read in frame from the first base. V and J are truncated by 2 bases and 4 bases respectively, leaving an intervening sequence of 18 bases. Per the germline V gene, SGHVS is the CDR1 and FQNEAQ is the CDR2.

The sequences come from CD4+ or CD8+ T cells sorted from blood, collected in a trial of the OX40 agonist ivuxolimab. The clonotype was recovered from an adult with an advanced solid tumor such as melanoma, head and neck, liver or kidney cancer. This chain is built from TRBV7-8 and TRBJ2-7, with the D call tentatively TRBD1 or TRBD2, each fitting 6 bases. The base sequence is TGTGCCAGCAGCTTAAATTCGGGGGCAGGGGAATACGAGCAGTACTTC. Its amino acids are CASSLNSGAGEYEQYF.